This T cell receptor beta chain was recorded in a study of spatial heterogeneity in lung cancer. CDR1 is SGHTA, CDR2 FQGNSA, per germline. Trimming cost V 4 bases and J 2 bases, with 19 bases left between them. This CDR3 region has 17 residues. Each CDR3 protein is one row after TCRdb ran MiXCR on the 5' RACE reads. This sample yields 50,000 to 75,000 distinct CDR3 sequences, of which approximately 6.3% are seen a single time; about 15% belongs to the top ten. This clonotype has ten or more counts. The time point denotes: sample taken at primary tumor resection. This clonotype was sampled from a female donor with early-stage non-small cell lung cancer. The chain joins TRBV7-2 to TRBJ2-3, with D possibly being TRBD2 (6 bases). Here the sequenced sample was PBMCs, taken at surgery. Written as DNA, the CDR3 is TGTGCCAGCAGCTCGCTCGCGGGGCGGGGATTCACAGATACGCAGTATTTT. It specifies CASSSLAGRGFTDTQYF.